This is a list of T cell receptor beta chains from one sample in a study of naive and memory T cell subsets. Each CDR3 protein gets one entry after TCRdb re-called the UMI-ligation and nested PCR reads with MiXCR. The sample carries 80,000 or so distinct CDR3 sequences, about 8.2% recorded once. Material for sequencing was naive CD8+ T cells from blood. Receptor source: a human donor in good health. Each CDR3 is given with its conserved first and last residue. The order of the fields is clone size, J gene, D gene, V gene, CDR3 protein, CDR3 DNA. D genes are given only for firm matches. The size field is filled for only some rows; it gives once, few, many or a size class.

few TRBJ2-7 TRBD1 TRBV19 CASSMGTGAYEQYF TGTGCCAGTAGTATGGGGACAGGGGCTTACGAGCAGTACTTC
NA TRBJ1-5 NA TRBV20-1 CSARDGDQPQHF TGCAGTGCTAGAGATGGGGATCAGCCCCAGCATTTT
few TRBJ2-7 TRBD1 TRBV4-3 CASSQDFGTGGYEQYF TGCGCCAGCAGCCAAGATTTTGGGACAGGGGGTTACGAGCAGTACTTC
few TRBJ2-7 TRBD2 TRBV14 CASSQDNGGTSHEQYF TGTGCCAGCAGCCAAGATAACGGGGGGACCAGCCACGAGCAGTACTTC
many TRBJ1-5 TRBD1 TRBV5-5 CASSPRDRELGAQHF TGTGCCAGCAGCCCCCGGGACAGGGAGCTTGGGGCCCAGCATTTT
many TRBJ2-1 TRBD2 TRBV7-6 CASSLSGTYNEQFF TGTGCCAGCAGCTTAAGCGGGACCTACAATGAGCAGTTCTTC
many TRBJ2-7 TRBD1 TRBV7-9 CASSQTGDDSEQYF TGTGCCAGCAGCCAGACAGGGGACGACTCCGAGCAGTACTTC
many TRBJ2-1 NA TRBV5-1 CASSTGGNYNEQFF TGCGCCAGCAGTACGGGGGGCAACTACAATGAGCAGTTCTTC
NA TRBJ2-2 TRBD2 TRBV7-9 CASSLPGLAGFTGELFF TGTGCCAGCAGCCTGCCGGGACTAGCGGGTTTCACCGGGGAGCTGTTTTTT
NA TRBJ2-1 NA TRBV12-3/TRBV12-4 CASSFRAGSYNEQFF TGTGCCAGCAGTTTTAGGGCAGGTTCCTACAATGAGCAGTTCTTC
many TRBJ2-7 NA TRBV7-9 CASSTDLAATREQYF TGTGCCAGCAGCACGGACCTGGCCGCTACGAGGGAGCAGTACTTC
few TRBJ2-2 TRBD1 TRBV4-1 CASSLGQGAGELFF TGCGCCAGCAGCCTCGGACAGGGCGCCGGGGAGCTGTTTTTT
few TRBJ2-1 TRBD1 TRBV12-3/TRBV12-4 CASSLDRQGGSYNEQFF TGTGCCAGCAGTTTAGATCGACAGGGGGGATCCTACAATGAGCAGTTCTTC
few TRBJ1-5 NA TRBV20-1 CSAREWRGHNQPQHF TGCAGTGCTAGAGAGTGGAGGGGACACAATCAGCCCCAGCATTTT
NA TRBJ1-5 NA TRBV23-1 CASSQFRQGIVNQPQHF TGCGCCAGCAGTCAATTTAGGCAGGGCATCGTCAATCAGCCCCAGCATTTT
few TRBJ1-2 NA TRBV12-3/TRBV12-4 CATQGQGMGGYTF TGTGCCACCCAGGGGCAGGGTATGGGTGGCTACACCTTC
NA TRBJ1-5 NA TRBV6-1 CASSEDPHHNNQPQHF TGTGCCAGCAGTGAAGACCCTCATCACAACAATCAGCCCCAGCATTTT
few TRBJ2-2 NA TRBV28 CASSPIGGAYTGELFF TGTGCCAGCAGTCCGATAGGGGGGGCTTACACCGGGGAGCTGTTTTTT
few TRBJ2-1 NA TRBV5-4 CASSVQGLNNEQFF TGTGCCAGCAGCGTACAGGGCCTGAACAATGAGCAGTTCTTC
NA TRBJ2-6 NA TRBV12-3/TRBV12-4 CASSFGGGANVLTF TGTGCCAGCAGTTTCGGAGGTGGGGCCAACGTCCTGACTTTC
many TRBJ1-1 NA TRBV29-1 CSVEGRGNEAFF TGCAGCGTTGAGGGTCGGGGGAATGAAGCTTTCTTT
many TRBJ1-2 NA TRBV6-5 CASSRQVEGYGYTF TGTGCCAGCAGTCGACAGGTTGAAGGCTATGGCTACACCTTC
many TRBJ1-1 TRBD1 TRBV29-1 CSVGPDRGAEAFF TGCAGCGTTGGCCCCGACAGGGGCGCTGAAGCTTTCTTT